This T cell receptor beta chain was sequenced during a study of shared clonotypes between healthy human individuals (dated by TCRdb to the early 2020s). Looking at the study overall: A couple of women and a few men aged 18 to 49 years were included in the cohort. To estimate repertoire size and how much clonotype sharing occurs between individuals, the study deeply sequenced the blood TCR repertoires of roughly 5 healthy adults. Leukapheresis yielded between about 0.94 and 8.9 billion PBMCs per donor. To increase sequencing depth and limit assay-specific biases, different laboratories used diverse techniques to prepare libraries and sequence TCR repertoires. For each donor, CD4 naive and CD4 memory were each given three plates, CD8 naive was given two plates, and CD8 memory was given one plate.

This clone was counted a single time. What this receptor recognizes is not known. No per-base quality is available; no much larger clone lies one base away. What the research found in general, with its limitations: Clonotypes shared by all four sorted-subset donors showed higher generation probabilities than non-shared clonotypes. Naive subsets generally had larger estimated clonotype richness than memory subsets. When a handful of donors were compared, the shared fraction of clonotypes was around 5% for naive CD4, roughly 3.3% for naive CD8, more than 2% for memory CD4, and around 0.37% for memory CD8. Pairwise subsampling led to the expectation that sequencing depth would affect the degree of clonotype sharing among donors. Because the study included only a small number of donors, the genetic and exposure-history diversity represented was limited. Even with the large sequencing depth, rarefaction of the sorted-subset datasets indicated that sequencing was incomplete. Sampling was restricted to blood, and TCR repertoires in tissues likely differ from the TCR repertoires found in blood.

TCR CDR3 regions were amplified from genomic DNA by multiplex PCR using the deep immunoSEQ assay. Extracted genomic DNA from each cell subset was spread evenly across all wells of several immunoSEQ 96-well plates, with each plate serving as a replicate. For sorted subsets, 200 to 250 ng of genomic DNA, equivalent to 25,000 to 35,000 T cell genomes, went into each replicate PCR. The purified libraries were quantified using a Qubit 3.0 fluorometer, sized with a Bioanalyzer 2100, and then quantified again using the KAPA Library Quantification kit. Every immunoSEQ 96-well plate was sequenced on a dedicated single-read 150-cycle Illumina NextSeq 550 flow cell. The published analysis was carried out like this. Because the immunoSEQ output included only junctional sequences and no quality scores, the filtering could not be the same as the filtering used for full-length reads. Sequences were annotated with PyIR, a Python wrapper for IgBLAST v1.9, using IMGT germline references to assign V/J genes and CDR3. Any read was removed if the V/J assignment was weak (E-value above 1e-6), the CDR3 was missing, or the read contained stop codons, out-of-frame junctions, or ambiguous translated residues. V3J clonotypes were defined as sequences sharing an identical inferred V gene, J gene, and CDR3 amino acid sequence. Percentage overlap between repertoires was calculated by dividing the number of shared unique clonotypes by the size of the smaller repertoire. Richness of each repertoire was evaluated using RTK rarefaction, the Chao1 estimator, and Recon v2.1 estimates of unobserved clonotypes. Generation probabilities were computed with OLGA for all TCRbeta clonotypes obtained by the gDNA method from four donors. TCRdb mirrors the immuneACCESS table, restricted to in-frame sequences. Some clones are absent from its copies; in checked studies, under half trace to an unresolved V gene, and the reason for the others is unknown. V and J calls and clone size are copied from that table; D and trimming were computed from the DNA. Present in this sample are just over 2,000,000 clones, around 96% of which were seen just once. The top ten clonotypes cover around 1.1% of the sample.

CD8 naive samples were obtained by positive selection for CCR7 among CD45RO-negative cells, yielding a CD45RA+CCR7+ population from which TemRA cells were excluded. The donors were healthy, HIV-negative adults who had no recently reported acute infections or vaccinations. All donors were Caucasian adults living in Nashville, Tennessee, USA. Blood was collected by leukapheresis, and PBMCs were isolated by Ficoll-Histopaque density gradient centrifugation and then cryopreserved in liquid nitrogen vapor phase. Analytical flow cytometry was used to check the purity and quantity of each magnetically sorted T cell population. Genomic DNA was isolated from each sorted fraction and quantified by UV absorbance on a Nanodrop 2000c. Clipping removes 3 bases from V and 3 bases from J, with 11 as the unmatched junction base count. From cysteine to phenylalanine, the CDR3 is 16 amino acids long. Left in the record is the CDR3 DNA by itself, 48 bases read in frame from the first base. As encoded in the germline V gene (reference sequence), CDR1 is SEHNR while CDR2 is FQNEAQ.

The origin of this receptor is a man between 18 and 29 years old in good health. The sequenced sample was naive CD8+ T cells sorted from blood. The sample's cell subset or site label, decoded: CD45RA+CCR7+. The sequence joins TRBV7-9 to TRBJ2-7, with TRBD2 identical over 7 junction bases. CDR3 loop: CASSLPEGRAHYEQYF. The nucleotide sequence is TGTGCCAGCAGCTTGCCGGAGGGGAGGGCCCACTACGAGCAGTACTTC.